The entry below gives a single TCR beta chain sequence along with its context. This sample is part of a study of blood T cell repertoires in COVID-19. Across the study: The United States, Italy and Spain were the sources of the acute and convalescent COVID-19 samples. PBMCs, B-cell-depleted T cells, or T cells provided the cDNA or gDNA that made up the material.

The authors' processing: For nucleated cells, counts were estimated from reference gene primer amplification. Profiling relied on immunoSEQ multiplex PCR, and the TCRdb table lists in-frame clones only, not all of them. That table gives V, J and clone size, and the DNA gave D and trimming. The sample consists of 100,000 to 150,000 clones, around 89% of them appearing once. The germline V gene encodes CDR1 MNHNY and CDR2 SVGAGI (reference sequence). CDR3 length equals 16 residues. V gave up 5 bases and J gave up 6 bases, with 20 bases separating them. The receptor comes from a man between 60 and 70 years old with COVID-19, enrolled during active disease. This sequence joins TRBV6-6 and TRBJ1-5; D is perhaps TRBD1 (6 bases). Sequenced sample: peripheral blood. CDR3 DNA sequence: TGTGCCAGCAGTCCTTACTCGGGCAGGGGAACTCAGCCCCAGCATTTT. This codes for CASSPYSGRGTQPQHF.